A selection of T cell receptor beta chains follows, all from one sample in a study of T cell responses to AZD1222 COVID-19 vaccine. The assay was immunoSEQ multiplex PCR, and TCRdb's table has in-frame clones only and misses some. The data contain 150,000 to 200,000 clones, almost 90% of them singletons. The source was peripheral blood, collected on day 0 of AZD1222 vaccination. These TCRs come from an adult in good health. Both conserved end residues are part of each CDR3. The D gene is left open where the match is weak. Some rows have no size entry. The others give once, few or many, or a class for an expanded clone.

V: TRBV5-4; J: TRBJ2-1; D: NA; size: NA; DNA: TGTGCCAGCAGCCTCACAGGGTTGGATGAGCAGTTCTTC; CDR3: CASSLTGLDEQFF
V: TRBV6-5; J: TRBJ2-7; D: TRBD2; size: NA; DNA: TGTGCCAGCAGGGGGGAGGGACTACTCTACGAGCAGTACTTC; CDR3: CASRGEGLLYEQYF
V: TRBV4-3; J: TRBJ2-3; D: TRBD1; size: NA; DNA: TGCGCCAGCAGCCTCCAGCCCGGGACAGAGACTAGCACAGATACGCAGTATTTT; CDR3: CASSLQPGTETSTDTQYF
V: TRBV5-1; J: TRBJ1-1; D: TRBD1; size: NA; DNA: TGCGCCAGCAGCGAACAGGGGAGTGCGAACACTGAAGCTTTCTTT; CDR3: CASSEQGSANTEAFF
V: TRBV14; J: TRBJ1-1; D: NA; size: NA; DNA: TGTGCCAGCAGCCAAATCCCAGGGGCGGGCACTGAAGCTTTCTTT; CDR3: CASSQIPGAGTEAFF
V: TRBV30; J: TRBJ2-1; D: TRBD2; size: NA; DNA: TGTGCCTGGAGTGTCGTAGGGACTAGCGGCCGATATACCTACAATGAGCAGTTCTTC; CDR3: CAWSVVGTSGRYTYNEQFF
V: TRBV13; J: TRBJ1-2; D: NA; size: NA; DNA: TGTGCCAGCAGCGTCGGGGGCGCCTATGGCTACACCTTC; CDR3: CASSVGGAYGYTF
V: TRBV6-6; J: TRBJ2-5; D: NA; size: NA; DNA: TGTGCCAGCGGAAGCCAAGAGACCCAGTACTTC; CDR3: CASGSQETQYF
V: TRBV2; J: TRBJ1-5; D: NA; size: NA; DNA: TGTGCCAGCAGAGGGGACACGGGCAATCAGCCCCAGCATTTT; CDR3: CASRGDTGNQPQHF
V: TRBV5-1; J: TRBJ1-2; D: TRBD1; size: NA; DNA: TGCGCCAGCAGCCTCGACAGGGGTGGCTATGGCTACACCTTC; CDR3: CASSLDRGGYGYTF
V: TRBV29-1; J: TRBJ1-1; D: TRBD1; size: NA; DNA: TGCAGCGCGGAGGACAGGACGGGAACTGAAGCTTTCTTT; CDR3: CSAEDRTGTEAFF
V: TRBV6-5; J: TRBJ1-2; D: NA; size: NA; DNA: TGTGCCAGCAGTTACTCGTCCAGGCGTAGTCTCTATGGCTACACCTTC; CDR3: CASSYSSRRSLYGYTF
V: TRBV21-1; J: TRBJ2-1; D: NA; size: once; DNA: TGTGCCAGCAGCAAACCGGGACTAGCGGACTACAATGAGCAGTTCTTC; CDR3: CASSKPGLADYNEQFF
V: TRBV30; J: TRBJ1-2; D: NA; size: NA; DNA: TGTGCCTGGAGGGATCCAGGGTCTGGTGGCTACACCTTC; CDR3: CAWRDPGSGGYTF
V: TRBV3-1/TRBV3-2; J: TRBJ1-2; D: TRBD1; size: NA; DNA: TGTGCCAGCAGCTACAGAGCTTTAGAGCAGGGGGCCGCTAACTATGGCTACACCTTC; CDR3: CASSYRALEQGAANYGYTF
V: TRBV7-3; J: TRBJ2-5; D: TRBD2; size: NA; DNA: TGTGCCAGCAGCTTAGCAGCGGGGGAGACCCAGTACTTC; CDR3: CASSLAAGETQYF
V: TRBV28; J: TRBJ1-3; D: NA; size: once; DNA: TGTGCCAGCAGTTTATCCCACACCATATATTTT; CDR3: CASSLSHTIYF
V: TRBV28; J: TRBJ1-1; D: TRBD1; size: NA; DNA: TGTGCCAGCAGTTCCCCAGGGGGGAGGACTGAAGCTTTCTTT; CDR3: CASSSPGGRTEAFF
V: TRBV5-1; J: TRBJ1-2; D: NA; size: NA; DNA: TGCGCCAGCAGCTTGGCCCCTGCACCAGCTAACTATGGCTACACCTTC; CDR3: CASSLAPAPANYGYTF
V: TRBV15; J: TRBJ1-1; D: TRBD1; size: NA; DNA: TGTGCCACCAGTTGGGGACAGAGGAACACTGAAGCTTTCTTT; CDR3: CATSWGQRNTEAFF
V: TRBV3-1/TRBV3-2; J: TRBJ1-2; D: NA; size: NA; DNA: TGTGCCAGCAGCCATCTAAAAAACCTAGGGGGCTACACCTTC; CDR3: CASSHLKNLGGYTF
V: TRBV4-1; J: TRBJ2-7; D: TRBD1; size: NA; DNA: TGCGCCAGCAGCCAAGAACAGGGGATCTCCTACGAGCAGTACTTC; CDR3: CASSQEQGISYEQYF
V: TRBV18; J: TRBJ2-1; D: NA; size: NA; DNA: TGTGCCAGCTCCCCCCTTTTCGGCGGGACTCACAATGAGCAGTTCTTC; CDR3: CASSPLFGGTHNEQFF
V: TRBV30; J: TRBJ1-1; D: NA; size: NA; DNA: TGTGCCTTTGGGGTAGAGTCCAACACTGAAGCTTTCTTT; CDR3: CAFGVESNTEAFF
V: TRBV20-1; J: TRBJ2-7; D: NA; size: NA; DNA: TGCAGTGCTAGTATGGGGGGCTACGAGCAGTACTTC; CDR3: CSASMGGYEQYF
V: TRBV9; J: TRBJ1-2; D: NA; size: few; DNA: TGTGCCAGCAGCGTAGCCCAGGGTGAATATGGCTACACCTTC; CDR3: CASSVAQGEYGYTF
V: TRBV6-5; J: TRBJ1-3; D: NA; size: NA; DNA: TGTGCCAGCGGGACCTCCTCTGGAAACACCATATATTTT; CDR3: CASGTSSGNTIYF
V: TRBV7-9; J: TRBJ1-4; D: NA; size: NA; DNA: TGTGCCAGCAGCTTAGGGGGGGTTAATGAAAAACTGTTTTTT; CDR3: CASSLGGVNEKLFF
V: TRBV29-1; J: TRBJ2-2; D: NA; size: NA; DNA: TGCAGCACTCGCGGGTCGGGGTCGAACACCGGGGAGCTGTTTTTT; CDR3: CSTRGSGSNTGELFF
V: TRBV30; J: TRBJ1-1; D: NA; size: NA; DNA: TGTGCCTCCACATTAGGTGGCGTGGCCCTGCGAGCTTTCTTT; CDR3: CASTLGGVALRAFF
V: TRBV27; J: TRBJ1-5; D: NA; size: NA; DNA: TGTGCCAGCAGGAAAGGTAGTGATGGCGAGCCCCAGCATTTT; CDR3: CASRKGSDGEPQHF
V: TRBV5-5; J: TRBJ1-3; D: NA; size: NA; DNA: TGTGCCAGCAGCTTGGTTGGGAGCTCTGGAAACACCATATATTTT; CDR3: CASSLVGSSGNTIYF
V: TRBV19; J: TRBJ2-5; D: NA; size: NA; DNA: TGTGCCAGTAGTATAGGGGGCCAAAAAGAGACCCAGTACTTC; CDR3: CASSIGGQKETQYF
V: TRBV5-1; J: TRBJ2-2; D: NA; size: NA; DNA: TGCGCCAGCAGCTTGGTTATAGGAGGCGACGGGGAGCTGTTTTTT; CDR3: CASSLVIGGDGELFF
V: TRBV6-4; J: TRBJ1-1; D: NA; size: NA; DNA: TGTGCCAGCAGCCCCGGCCCGGGCACTGAAGCTTTCTTT; CDR3: CASSPGPGTEAFF
V: TRBV24-1; J: TRBJ1-2; D: TRBD1; size: NA; DNA: TGTGCCACCAGTGACGCCCGGGACAGGGGAAGTGGCTACACCTTC; CDR3: CATSDARDRGSGYTF
V: TRBV27; J: TRBJ1-6; D: TRBD1; size: NA; DNA: TGTGCCAGCAGTTCTAGACAGGGCAATAATTCACCCCTCCACTTT; CDR3: CASSSRQGNNSPLHF
V: TRBV5-4; J: TRBJ1-1; D: TRBD1; size: NA; DNA: TGTGCCAGCAGCACAATCGACAGGGTGACCACTGAAGCTTTCTTT; CDR3: CASSTIDRVTTEAFF
V: TRBV5-1; J: TRBJ1-6; D: NA; size: NA; DNA: TGCGCCAGCAGCTTAAGGGGGGATAATTCACCCCTCCACTTT; CDR3: CASSLRGDNSPLHF
V: TRBV6-5; J: TRBJ2-7; D: NA; size: once; DNA: TGTGCCAGCAGTTACTCCCCACAACACTCCTACGAGCAGTACTTC; CDR3: CASSYSPQHSYEQYF
V: TRBV3-1/TRBV3-2; J: TRBJ1-1; D: NA; size: NA; DNA: TGTGCCAGCAGGGGGGGGAACACTGAAGCTTTCTTT; CDR3: CASRGGNTEAFF
V: TRBV5-6; J: TRBJ1-2; D: NA; size: NA; DNA: TGTGCCAGCAGCACAGGCGCAGGGTTACGAGTTAGTCGCTACACCTTC; CDR3: CASSTGAGLRVSRYTF
V: TRBV4-3; J: TRBJ2-3; D: TRBD2; size: NA; DNA: TGCGCCAGCAGCCAAGATGTCCTAGCGGGAGGTACAGATACGCAGTATTTT; CDR3: CASSQDVLAGGTDTQYF
V: TRBV6-2/TRBV6-3; J: TRBJ1-1; D: TRBD1; size: NA; DNA: TGTGCCAGCAGTTGGGACAGTTTGAACACTGAAGCTTTCTTT; CDR3: CASSWDSLNTEAFF
V: TRBV5-1; J: TRBJ1-2; D: NA; size: NA; DNA: TGCGCCAGCAGCGGGCAGGCGGTCGGCTACACCTTC; CDR3: CASSGQAVGYTF
V: TRBV18; J: TRBJ2-7; D: TRBD1; size: NA; DNA: TGTGCCAGCTCACCGGGGACAGGGGCCTACGAGCAGTACTTC; CDR3: CASSPGTGAYEQYF
V: TRBV18; J: TRBJ1-2; D: TRBD1; size: NA; DNA: TGTGCCAGCTCACCCTCGACAGGGGGCTCTTTGGGTACTGGCTACACCTTC; CDR3: CASSPSTGGSLGTGYTF
V: TRBV4-2; J: TRBJ1-6; D: NA; size: NA; DNA: TGTGCCAGCAGCCAAGAGGCCGGATCCCCCTATTCACCCCTCCACTTT; CDR3: CASSQEAGSPYSPLHF
V: TRBV19; J: TRBJ1-1; D: TRBD1; size: NA; DNA: TGTGCCAGTAGTTCGCAGGGGGCTTGGAACACTGAAGCTTTCTTT; CDR3: CASSSQGAWNTEAFF
V: TRBV7-8; J: TRBJ1-2; D: TRBD1; size: NA; DNA: TGTGCCAGCAGCTTAGCCTCGGGACAGGGCTATGGCTACACCTTC; CDR3: CASSLASGQGYGYTF
V: TRBV12-3/TRBV12-4; J: TRBJ1-5; D: NA; size: few; DNA: TGTGCCAGCAGCCCACAGTACAATCAGCCCCAGCATTTT; CDR3: CASSPQYNQPQHF
V: TRBV6-2/TRBV6-3; J: TRBJ1-5; D: NA; size: NA; DNA: TGTGCCAGCAGTTACGGAGGGGGTGGTCAGCCCCAGCATTTT; CDR3: CASSYGGGGQPQHF
V: TRBV6-2/TRBV6-3; J: TRBJ1-2; D: TRBD1; size: NA; DNA: TGTGCCAGCAGTTCCCCCGGGACAGGGGCCTATGGCTACACCTTC; CDR3: CASSSPGTGAYGYTF